The next 28 T cell receptor beta chains were all read from a single sample in a study of human T cells and chemical hapten exposure. Stated time point: healthy volunteer bleed at 2 weeks. Extraction of total RNA was performed on unfractionated whole blood. TCRdb recomputed calls from the RACE reads with MiXCR, one row per CDR3 protein. The data contain 50,000 or so distinct CDR3 sequences, roughly 4.2% of them singletons. The specimen was whole blood. These TCRs come from a human donor in good health. Some clones in this sample may be carry-over from other donors' samples.

This clonotype was seen many times. The chain is built from TRBV6-2 or TRBV6-3 and TRBJ1-2; D not certain. Germline V gene sequence: CDR1 MNHEY, CDR2 SVGEGT. This CDR3 region has 12 residues. With 8 bases removed from V and 0 bases from J, the gap between germline ends came to 7 bases. The CDR3 nucleotides read TGTGCCAGCGAAGACCCTAACTATGGCTACACCTTC. It is translated as CASEDPNYGYTF.

This clonotype was picked up many times. This chain connects TRBV7-3 to TRBJ2-5; possibly TRBD2 for D (6 bases). The CDR3 covers 16 residues. V lost 3 bases and J 1 base, leaving 15 bases between the germline ends. CDR1 and CDR2 from the germline V gene are SGHTA and FQGTGA. This chain's CDR3 is CASSLLGAGLQETQYF. The CDR3 bases are TGTGCCAGCAGCTTGTTGGGCGCGGGACTCCAAGAGACCCAGTACTTC.

This clonotype came up many times. The gene calls are TRBV9 and TRBJ1-1, with TRBD1 as a possible D gene (5 bases). V lost 5 bases and J 1 base, leaving 15 bases between the germline ends. CDR3 size: 15 residues. Looked up from germline, CDR1 is SGDLS and CDR2 is YYNGEE. CDR3 nucleotide sequence: TGTGCCAGCAGTGGGGCATTCAAGGGGAACACTGAAGCTTTCTTT. Translating gives CASSGAFKGNTEAFF.

In its sample, this clonotype was seen many times. The rearrangement joins TRBV3-1 to TRBJ2-7, with a weak D call TRBD1 (6 bases). Germline V lookup: CDR1 LGHDT, CDR2 YNNKEL (reference sequence). The V and J ends lost 2 bases and 7 bases respectively, with 21 bases between them. The CDR3 runs 16 residues. DNA of the CDR3: TGTGCCAGCAGCCAAAGGGGTGGGACAAGGCAGGAAGAGCAGTACTTC. It translates to CASSQRGGTRQEEQYF.

This clonotype occurred many times. The chain combines TRBV18 with TRBJ1-6; D remains unclear. The CDR3 loop spans 13 amino acids. The germline CDR1 and CDR2 sequences are KGHSH and LQKENI. V shed 3 bases and J shed 14 bases, with 14 bases lying between them. The CDR3 loop reads CASSPSTFGSLHF. CDR3 sequence (DNA): TGTGCCAGCTCACCCTCGACCTTCGGGTCCCTCCACTTT.

This clonotype was seen many times. This chain links TRBV28 with TRBJ1-3, with 11 bases fitting TRBD1. V lost 4 bases to trimming and J lost 2 bases; unmatched junction nucleotides: 4. Germline V CDR1 and CDR2: MDHEN, SYDVKM. The CDR3 runs 16 residues. The CDR3 spells CASSSSGQGAGNTIYF. As DNA, the CDR3 is TGTGCCAGCAGTTCGTCGGGACAGGGGGCTGGAAACACCATATATTTT. Supplemented by reference TRBV28 and TRBJ1-3, the full variable domain reads DVKVTQSSRYLVKRTGEKVFLECVQDMDHENMFWYRQDPGLGLRLIYFSYDVKMKEKGDIPEGYSVSREKKERFSLILESASTNQTSMYLCASSSSGQGAGNTIYFGEGSWLTVV.

This clonotype was recorded many times. This chain connects TRBV9 to TRBJ2-7, with 8 bases fitting TRBD1. CDR1 and CDR2 (germline): SGDLS, YYNGEE. The CDR3 runs 12 residues. The junction had 3 bases not matched to a gene; V was cut back by 3 bases and J by 7 bases. The CDR3 spells CASSGQGREQYF. CDR3 nucleotides: TGTGCCAGCAGCGGACAGGGGAGGGAGCAGTACTTC. The full variable domain, rest sourced from reference TRBV9 and TRBJ2-7, is DSGVTQTPKHLITATGQRVTLRCSPRSGDLSVYWYQQSLDQGLQFLIQYYNGEERAKGNILERFSAQQFPDLHSELNLSSLELGDSALYFCASSGQGREQYFGPGTRLTVT.

This clonotype was counted ten times or more. V usage is TRBV11-2 and J usage is TRBJ1-4; D uncertain. The germline V gene encodes CDR1 SGHAT and CDR2 FQNNGV. The CDR3 loop spans 12 amino acids. The V gene lost 1 base and the J gene lost 8 bases, with 5 bases spanning the gap. The CDR3 bases are TGTGCCAGCAGCTTAGCTGGGGAAAAACTGTTTTTT. Translating gives CASSLAGEKLFF.

The chain couples TRBV11-2 to TRBJ1-4, with D unresolved. CDR3 length: 16 amino acids. Trimming pared 0 bases from V and 2 bases from J, leaving 10 bases between. Germline V gene sequence: CDR1 SGHAT, CDR2 FQNNGV. Written as DNA, the CDR3 is TGTGCCAGCAGCTTAGATCTCGCGGGCACTAATGAAAAACTGTTTTTT. This codes for CASSLDLAGTNEKLFF.

As for this clonotype: In this CDR3 the conserved last residue, phenylalanine or tryptophan, is missing, so a read error is likely. The chain carries TRBV9 and TRBJ2-7; 10 positions agree with TRBD2. The CDR3 covers 15 residues. Per the germline V gene, CDR1 is SGDLS and CDR2 is YYNGEE. V trimming: 1 base; J trimming: 1 base; junction bases outside the gene matches: 2. CDR3 region: CASSVLAGASYEQYI. DNA for the CDR3: TGTGCCAGCAGCGTACTAGCGGGAGCGTCCTACGAGCAGTACATC.

The rearrangement uses TRBV6-1 and TRBJ2-1; 8 bases match TRBD2. This CDR3 has 15 residues. Trimming took 8 bases from V and 0 from J; bases not matched to a gene: 6. CDR1 and CDR2 from the germline V gene are MNHNS and SASEGT. CDR3 DNA: TGTGCCAGCTCGCCGGCGGGAGGCTCCTACAATGAGCAGTTCTTC. Residues: CASSPAGGSYNEQFF.

At least ten counts were recorded for this clonotype. V is TRBV7-2 and J is TRBJ2-2; D ambiguous. CDR1 is SGHTA, CDR2 FQGNSA, per germline. The CDR3 totals 15 residues. Trimming cost V 0 bases and J 6 bases, with 11 bases left between them. The CDR3 DNA follows: TGTGCCAGCAGCTTAGCGAAGGCGGCGGCCGGGGAGCTGTTTTTT. Its translation is CASSLAKAAAGELFF.

This clonotype was counted at least ten times. V is TRBV10-3 and J is TRBJ2-1; tentative D call: TRBD2 (5 bases). CDR1 is ENHRY and CDR2 is SYGVKD in the germline V gene. The CDR3 spans 13 residues. Trimming took 11 bases from V and 0 from J, leaving 11 bases between them. The CDR3 region is CAHGVSSYNEQFF. CDR3 bases: TGTGCCCACGGGGTCAGCTCCTACAATGAGCAGTTCTTC.

This clonotype came up a few times. The rearrangement uses TRBV5-1 and TRBJ2-7; 9 bases fit TRBD1. The trim removed 6 bases at V and 6 bases at J, leaving 4 bases unmatched. Germline CDR1 is SGHRS and CDR2 is YFSETQ. The CDR3 extends over 12 amino acids. CDR3 amino acids: CASTETGGEQYF. The CDR3 DNA reads as TGCGCCAGCACCGAGACAGGGGGCGAGCAGTACTTC.

There are many counts of this clonotype. The rearrangement links TRBV7-2 to TRBJ2-3; 8 bases are a match to TRBD2. CDR1 and CDR2 (germline): SGHTA, FQGNSA. The CDR3 consists of 18 residues. Trimming took 4 bases from V and 3 from J; bases not matched to a gene: 15. This chain's CDR3 is CASSSGATTIAGTDTQYF. The CDR3 DNA is TGTGCCAGCAGCTCGGGGGCCACGACGATAGCGGGAACAGATACGCAGTATTTT.

This clonotype was seen many times. V is TRBV25-1 and J is TRBJ2-5; D possibly corresponds to TRBD1 (6 bases). CDR3 length: 15 amino acids. V dropped 4 bases and J dropped 1 base, with 13 bases sitting between them. Germline loops: CDR1 MGHDK, CDR2 SYGVNS. The CDR3 nucleotides are TGTGCCAGCAGTGCCCACCGAGGGGGCCAAGAGACCCAGTACTTC. This gives the protein CASSAHRGGQETQYF. Using reference TRBV25-1 and TRBJ2-5 for the parts outside the CDR3, the full variable domain is EADIYQTPRYLVIGTGKKITLECSQTMGHDKMYWYQQDPGMELHLIHYSYGVNSTEKGDLSSESTVSRIRTEHFPLTLESARPSHTSQYLCASSAHRGGQETQYFGPGTRLLVL.

This sequence joins TRBV29-1 and TRBJ2-3; 7 nucleotides match TRBD1. This CDR3 is built from 14 residues. The V and J ends lost 4 bases and 3 bases, in that order; junction bases with no gene match: 7. The germline V gene encodes CDR1 SQVTM and CDR2 ANQGSEA. In DNA, the CDR3 is TGCAGCGTTGTAAGGGCAGGGGGAACAGATACGCAGTATTTT. Translation: CSVVRAGGTDTQYF.

This clonotype appeared many times. The chain uses TRBV30 and TRBJ2-3, with TRBD2 matching over 14 bases. Trimming took 3 bases from V and 3 from J; bases not matched to a gene: 5. The CDR3 extends over 16 amino acids. The germline V gene has CDR1 GTSNPN and CDR2 SVGIG (reference sequence). The CDR3 nucleotides read TGTGCCTGGAGCGCCGGGACTAGCGGGAGAACAGATACGCAGTATTTT. Protein: CAWSAGTSGRTDTQYF.

Details on this clonotype: At one boundary the junction diverges from the germline segment, which might be a read error. The chain combines TRBV28 with TRBJ1-5, with D unclear. Germline lookup yields CDR1 MDHEN and CDR2 SYDVKM. The CDR3 extends over 15 amino acids. CDR3 in amino acids: CASSPRASSHQPQHF. Here the CDR3 DNA reads TGTGCCAGCAGTCCCCGGGCGAGTAGCCATCAGCCCCAGCATTTT.

CDR3 loop: CSVVFGQYNEQFF. DNA of the CDR3: TGCAGCGTTGTATTCGGGCAGTACAATGAGCAGTTCTTC. The chain has TRBV29-1 and TRBJ2-1; D gene uncertain. Germline CDR1 and CDR2: SQVTM and ANQGSEA. The CDR3 loop spans 13 amino acids. V lost 4 bases and J 4 bases, leaving 11 bases between the germline ends.

This clonotype was seen ten or more times. V usage is TRBV10-3 and J usage is TRBJ1-6, with no clear D. V lost 4 bases to trimming and J lost 7 bases, with 11 bases between them. Germline V lookup: CDR1 ENHRY, CDR2 SYGVKD. The CDR3 runs to 14 residues. The DNA for the CDR3 is TGTGCCATCAGTGTTAATGGGCAGAATTCACCCCTCCACTTT. It yields the protein CAISVNGQNSPLHF.

This clonotype was found a few times. V usage is TRBV30 and J usage is TRBJ1-2; D is ambiguous. Germline CDR1 GTSNPN, CDR2 SVGIG (reference sequence). CDR3 length equals 13 residues. V lost 0 bases and J lost 1, with 6 bases in between. Written as DNA, the CDR3 is TGTGCCTGGAGTGTAAGGCATAACTATGGCTACACCTTC. It encodes CAWSVRHNYGYTF.

This clonotype was counted many times. The rearrangement links TRBV19 to TRBJ2-7, with 10 bases fitting TRBD2. The CDR3 is 15 amino acids. The J segment lost 9 bases and the V segment lost 2 bases, leaving 10 bases of the junction unmatched. Looked up from germline, CDR1 is LNHDA and CDR2 is SQIVND (reference sequence). DNA for the CDR3: TGTGCCAGTAGTATAATCGGGACTAGCGCCGCTGCGCAGTACTTC. Translation: CASSIIGTSAAAQYF.

The V gene is TRBV18, the J gene TRBJ1-2; D remains ambiguous. The CDR3 covers 13 residues. CDR1 is KGHSH and CDR2 is LQKENI in the germline V gene. V was clipped by 1 base and J by 4 bases, with 7 bases between them. CDR3 protein: CASSPQGGYGYTF. CDR3 DNA sequence: TGTGCCAGCTCACCACAGGGCGGCTATGGCTACACCTTC.

This clonotype was observed a few times. The chain links TRBV14 to TRBJ2-7, with 13 positions matching TRBD2. Losses at the gene ends were 5 bases for V and 8 bases for J; bases not matched to a gene: 12. CDR1 SGHDN and CDR2 FVKESK come from the germline V gene. The CDR3 totals 16 residues. The CDR3 DNA sequence: TGTGCCAGCAGCTATGCGGGACTAGCGGGGCCCTTGCAGCAGTACTTC. It specifies CASSYAGLAGPLQQYF.

This clonotype was recorded at least ten times. The chain's CDR3 is CASSPPGPEAFF. The DNA of the CDR3 is TGTGCCAGCAGCCCCCCGGGGCCTGAAGCTTTCTTT. The chain couples TRBV28 to TRBJ1-1; D may be TRBD1 (5 bases). CDR1 MDHEN and CDR2 SYDVKM come from the germline V gene. This CDR3 comprises 12 residues. V gave up 6 bases and J gave up 6 bases, with 11 bases separating them.

This clonotype was observed many times. The rearrangement uses TRBV7-2 and TRBJ2-2; 7 nucleotides line up with TRBD1. The CDR3 contains 16 residues. Germline V gives CDR1 SGHTA, CDR2 FQGNSA. J gave up 1 base and V 5 bases, and 7 bases lay outside the gene matches. The CDR3 protein is CASSVPGQQNTGELFF. CDR3 nucleotides: TGTGCCAGCAGCGTACCGGGACAGCAGAACACCGGGGAGCTGTTTTTT.

This clonotype was observed many times. The chain links TRBV7-2 to TRBJ2-2; D perhaps matches TRBD2 (5 bases). Trimming stripped 1 base from V and 4 bases from J, with 7 bases between. This CDR3 region has 14 residues. From germline, CDR1 is SGHTA and CDR2 FQGNSA. The CDR3 DNA sequence: TGTGCCAGCAGCTTAGGGGCGGGCACCGGGGAGCTGTTTTTT. Amino acids: CASSLGAGTGELFF.